The T cell receptor beta chain under discussion was sequenced for a study of blood T cell repertoires in COVID-19. As originally analysed: By means of reference gene primer amplification, nucleated cell counts were estimated. TCRdb's table, derived via immunoSEQ multiplex PCR, lists solely in-frame clones and lacks some. V and J calls and clone size are copied from that table; D and trimming were computed from the DNA. Of roughly 670,000 clones listed, about 90% are singletons. CDR1 is SGHRS and CDR2 is YFSETQ in the germline V gene. This CDR3 has 14 residues. V lost 4 bases and J 10 bases, leaving 20 bases between the germline ends.

The sequencing input was peripheral blood. The origin of this receptor is a woman under 30 with acute or convalescent COVID-19. The chain carries TRBV5-1 and TRBJ1-2; possibly TRBD1 for D (5 bases). This CDR3 is CASSPGAGRIDYTF. CDR3 coding DNA: TGCGCCAGCAGCCCCGGTGCGGGACGAATCGACTACACCTTC.